One T cell receptor beta chain is described in this entry. What it binds is not known. The record originates from a study of cytomegalovirus exposure and HLA in healthy donors. The CDR3 length is 16 residues. The V and J ends lost 0 bases and 3 bases, in that order; junction bases with no gene match: 4. CDR1 is MGHRA and CDR2 is YSYEKL in the germline V gene. Study results and limitations: Several of the most significant clusters appeared linked to common viral pathogens, based on a later analysis. The study found most TCR sequences rare, yet found some public TCRs in many donors. Versus the roughly 670-donor mean, an Asian-associated ancestry cluster reportedly showed fewer N-insertions in a later analysis.

All donors participated as healthy donors of bone marrow. Both 60 Vbeta primers and 13 Jbeta primers went into the PCR. Using immunoSEQ multiplex PCR, the repertoire was profiled, and TCRdb retains in-frame clones only, with some absent. The data hold some 140,000 clones, with around two thirds observed a single time. The origin of this receptor is a young man in good health and CMV-seropositive. The chain recombines TRBV4-1 with TRBJ2-7, with 11 bases lining up with TRBD1. Sequenced sample: PBMCs. DNA for the CDR3: TGCGCCAGCAGCCAAGATAGCGGGACAGGGGGCTACGAGCAGTACTTC. Protein sequence: CASSQDSGTGGYEQYF.